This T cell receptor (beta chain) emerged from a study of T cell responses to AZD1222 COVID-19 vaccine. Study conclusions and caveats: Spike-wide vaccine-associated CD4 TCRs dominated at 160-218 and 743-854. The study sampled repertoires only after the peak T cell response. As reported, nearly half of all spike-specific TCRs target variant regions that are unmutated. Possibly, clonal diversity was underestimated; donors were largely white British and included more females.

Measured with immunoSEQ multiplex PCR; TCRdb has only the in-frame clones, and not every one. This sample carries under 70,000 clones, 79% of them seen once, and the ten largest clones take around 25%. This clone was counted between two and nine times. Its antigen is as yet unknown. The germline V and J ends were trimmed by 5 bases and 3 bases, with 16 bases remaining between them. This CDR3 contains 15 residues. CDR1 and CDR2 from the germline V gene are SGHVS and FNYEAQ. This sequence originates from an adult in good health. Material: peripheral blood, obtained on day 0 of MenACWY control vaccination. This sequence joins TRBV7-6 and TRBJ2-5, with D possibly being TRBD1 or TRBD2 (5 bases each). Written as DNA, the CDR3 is TGTGCCAGCAGCGGCCTCCGGGGCCTAGAAGAGACCCAGTACTTC. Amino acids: CASSGLRGLEETQYF.